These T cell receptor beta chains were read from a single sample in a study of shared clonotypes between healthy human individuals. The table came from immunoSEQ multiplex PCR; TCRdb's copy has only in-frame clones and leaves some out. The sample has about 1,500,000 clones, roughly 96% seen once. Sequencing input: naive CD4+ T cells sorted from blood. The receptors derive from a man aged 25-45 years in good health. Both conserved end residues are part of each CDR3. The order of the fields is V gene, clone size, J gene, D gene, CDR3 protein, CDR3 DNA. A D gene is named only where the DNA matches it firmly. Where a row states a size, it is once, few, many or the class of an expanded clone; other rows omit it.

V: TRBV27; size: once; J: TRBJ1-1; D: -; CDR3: CASAPRSGTGLNTEAFF; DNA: TGTGCCAGCGCCCCCCGGTCCGGGACGGGGTTGAACACTGAAGCTTTCTTT
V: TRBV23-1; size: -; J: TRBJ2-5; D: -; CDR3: CASSHRTEQETQYF; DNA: TGCGCCAGCAGTCACAGGACAGAACAAGAGACCCAGTACTTC
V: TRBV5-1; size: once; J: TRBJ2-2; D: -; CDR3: CASSLGAPNTGELFF; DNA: TGCGCCAGCAGCTTGGGGGCTCCGAACACCGGGGAGCTGTTTTTT
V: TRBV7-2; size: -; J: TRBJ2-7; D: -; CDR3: CASSPDRLSSYEQYF; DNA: TGTGCCAGCAGCCCCGACAGGCTAAGCTCCTACGAGCAGTACTTC
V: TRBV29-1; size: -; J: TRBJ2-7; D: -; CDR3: CSVEGETYEQYF; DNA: TGCAGCGTTGAAGGCGAAACCTACGAGCAGTACTTC
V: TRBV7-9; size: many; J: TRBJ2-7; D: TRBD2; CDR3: CASSFSSGRLDEQYF; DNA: TGTGCCAGCAGCTTTTCTAGCGGGAGGCTCGACGAGCAGTACTTC
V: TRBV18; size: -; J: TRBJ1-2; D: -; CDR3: CASSQLVSGTTNYGYTF; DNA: TGTGCCAGCTCACAACTGGTATCGGGGACAACTAACTATGGCTACACCTTC
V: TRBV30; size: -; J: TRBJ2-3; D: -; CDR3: CASRIPSTDTQYF; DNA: TGTGCCAGCAGGATACCTAGCACAGATACGCAGTATTTT
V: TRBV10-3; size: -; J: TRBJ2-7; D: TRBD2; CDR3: CAITRGTSVREQYF; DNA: TGTGCCATCACTAGGGGGACTAGCGTCCGCGAGCAGTACTTC
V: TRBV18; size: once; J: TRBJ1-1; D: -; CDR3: CASSEGLKNTEAFF; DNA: TGTGCCAGCTCAGAAGGACTGAAGAACACTGAAGCTTTCTTT
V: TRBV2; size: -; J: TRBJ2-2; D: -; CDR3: CASTGPGNTGELFF; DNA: TGTGCCAGTACTGGTCCGGGGAACACCGGGGAGCTGTTTTTT
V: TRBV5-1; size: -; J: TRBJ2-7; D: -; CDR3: CASSIRDEQYF; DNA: TGCGCCAGCAGCATTAGGGACGAGCAGTACTTC
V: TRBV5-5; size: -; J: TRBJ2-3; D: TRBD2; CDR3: CASSLKGLAGVGPDTQYF; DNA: TGTGCCAGCAGCTTGAAGGGGTTAGCGGGAGTCGGGCCAGATACGCAGTATTTT
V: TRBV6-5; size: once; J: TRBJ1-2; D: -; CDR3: CASSSINGYTF; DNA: TGTGCCAGCAGTTCTATCAACGGCTACACCTTC
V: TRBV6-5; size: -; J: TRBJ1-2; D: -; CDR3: CASSYEAGTKGYGYTF; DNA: TGTGCCAGCAGTTACGAGGCAGGGACGAAGGGGTATGGCTACACCTTC
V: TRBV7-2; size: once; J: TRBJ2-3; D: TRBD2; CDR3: CASSLAWLAGGEDTQYF; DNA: TGTGCCAGCAGCTTAGCGTGGCTAGCGGGGGGGGAGGATACGCAGTATTTT
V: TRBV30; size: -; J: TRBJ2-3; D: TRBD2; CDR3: CAWSVRRTSGITDTQYF; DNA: TGTGCCTGGAGTGTACGCAGGACTAGCGGGATCACAGATACGCAGTATTTT
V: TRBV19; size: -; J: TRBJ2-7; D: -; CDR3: CASSISNEQYF; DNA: TGTGCCAGTAGTATTAGCAACGAGCAGTACTTC
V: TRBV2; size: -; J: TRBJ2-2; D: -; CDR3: CASSEATGELFF; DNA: TGTGCCAGCAGTGAAGCGACCGGGGAGCTGTTTTTT
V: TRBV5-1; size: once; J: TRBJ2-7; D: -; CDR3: CASSRTESYEQYF; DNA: TGCGCCAGCAGCCGGACAGAATCCTACGAGCAGTACTTC
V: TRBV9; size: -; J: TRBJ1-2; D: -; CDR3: CASSVWGRTDRDGYTF; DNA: TGTGCCAGCAGCGTATGGGGTCGGACAGACCGGGATGGCTACACCTTC
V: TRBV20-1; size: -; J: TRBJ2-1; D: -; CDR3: CSVTRLDEQFF; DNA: TGCAGTGTTACCAGGTTGGATGAGCAGTTCTTC
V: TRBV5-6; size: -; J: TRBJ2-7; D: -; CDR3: CASSLGGAPSYEQYF; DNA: TGTGCCAGCAGCTTGGGTGGGGCCCCCTCCTACGAGCAGTACTTC
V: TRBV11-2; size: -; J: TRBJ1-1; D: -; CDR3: CASSFNGTTVNTEAFF; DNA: TGTGCCAGCAGCTTCAACGGGACAACCGTGAACACTGAAGCTTTCTTT
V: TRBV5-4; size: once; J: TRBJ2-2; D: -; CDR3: CASRPPGAQAGELFF; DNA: TGTGCCAGCAGGCCTCCGGGGGCGCAGGCCGGGGAGCTGTTTTTT
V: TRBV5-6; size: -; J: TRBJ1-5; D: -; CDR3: CASSARRGDSNQPQHF; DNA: TGTGCCAGCAGCGCCCGGAGGGGGGATAGCAATCAGCCCCAGCATTTT
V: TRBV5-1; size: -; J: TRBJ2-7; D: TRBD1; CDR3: CASSPSWGLTGDYEQYF; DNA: TGCGCCAGCAGCCCGAGTTGGGGATTGACAGGGGACTACGAGCAGTACTTC
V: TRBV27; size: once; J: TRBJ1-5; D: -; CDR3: CASRGRGNQPQHF; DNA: TGTGCCAGCAGGGGCAGGGGAAATCAGCCCCAGCATTTT
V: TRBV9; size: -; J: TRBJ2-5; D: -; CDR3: CASSVELSETQYF; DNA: TGTGCCAGCAGCGTAGAACTTTCAGAGACCCAGTACTTC
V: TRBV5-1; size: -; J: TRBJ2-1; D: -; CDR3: CASSLVVGLGEQFF; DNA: TGCGCCAGCAGCTTGGTTGTGGGGCTAGGTGAGCAGTTCTTC
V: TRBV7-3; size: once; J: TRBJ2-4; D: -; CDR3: CASSRDGAKNIQYF; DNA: TGTGCCAGCAGCAGGGACGGAGCCAAAAACATTCAGTACTTC
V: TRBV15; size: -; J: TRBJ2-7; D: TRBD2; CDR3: CATSPLTSGKYEQYF; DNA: TGTGCCACCAGCCCGCTGACTAGCGGGAAGTACGAGCAGTACTTC
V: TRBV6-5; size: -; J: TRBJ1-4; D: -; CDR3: CASSHEARTNEKLFF; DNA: TGTGCCAGCAGCCACGAGGCCAGGACTAATGAAAAACTGTTTTTT
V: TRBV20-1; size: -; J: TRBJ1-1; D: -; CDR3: CSASRQSQAFF; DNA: TGCAGTGCCAGCCGCCAATCTCAAGCTTTCTTT
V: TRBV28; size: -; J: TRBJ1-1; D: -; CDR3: CASRVPGANTEAFF; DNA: TGTGCCAGCAGGGTCCCGGGCGCGAACACTGAAGCTTTCTTT
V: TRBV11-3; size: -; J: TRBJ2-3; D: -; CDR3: CASSLFGTTDTQYF; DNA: TGTGCCAGCAGCTTATTCGGTACCACAGATACGCAGTATTTT
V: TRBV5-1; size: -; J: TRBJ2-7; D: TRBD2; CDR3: CASSLRLAGGSLKRYEQYF; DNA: TGCGCCAGCAGCTTGAGGTTAGCGGGAGGGTCCCTTAAACGCTACGAGCAGTACTTC
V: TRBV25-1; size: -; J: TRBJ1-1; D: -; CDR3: CASTPGGNMNTEAFF; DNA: TGTGCCAGCACCCCCGGGGGCAACATGAACACTGAAGCTTTCTTT
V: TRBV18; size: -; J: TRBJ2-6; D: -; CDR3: CASSGDNSGANVLTF; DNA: TGTGCCAGCTCAGGAGACAACTCTGGGGCCAACGTCCTGACTTTC
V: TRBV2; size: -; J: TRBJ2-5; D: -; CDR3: CASKQGETQYF; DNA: TGTGCCAGCAAGCAGGGGGAGACCCAGTACTTC
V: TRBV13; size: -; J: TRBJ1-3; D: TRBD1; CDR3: CASSPYRGPGNTIYF; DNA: TGTGCCAGCAGCCCCTACAGGGGGCCTGGAAACACCATATATTTT